The rows below give T cell receptor beta chains drawn from one sample of a study of blood T cell repertoires in COVID-19. The data were produced by immunoSEQ multiplex PCR, yet TCRdb's version contains in-frame clones alone and is incomplete. The sample gives about 300,000 clones, roughly 85% of which show up once; 2.5% is in the top ten. Sample: PBMCs or T cells enriched from blood (not recorded which). These receptors all stem from a woman aged 45-65 years who had recovered from COVID-19. The CDR3 runs from the conserved cysteine through the conserved F or W. Fields, in order: V gene, J gene, clone size, D gene, CDR3 protein, CDR3 DNA. The D gene is left open where the match is weak. Only some rows state a clone size, as once, few, many or a class for expanded clones.

>TRBV5-1|TRBJ1-1|NA|NA
CASSLQGTEAFF
TGCGCCAGCAGCTTGCAGGGCACTGAAGCTTTCTTT
>TRBV24-1|TRBJ1-5|NA|NA
CATSDSRSGSFQPQHF
TGTGCCACCAGTGATAGCCGTTCAGGTTCGTTCCAGCCCCAGCATTTT
>TRBV18|TRBJ1-2|NA|TRBD1
CASSPPGRQGDGYTF
TGTGCCAGCTCACCACCGGGCCGCCAGGGGGATGGCTACACCTTC
>TRBV29-1|TRBJ1-1|NA|NA
CSGRSDMNTEAFF
TGCAGCGGTAGATCAGACATGAACACTGAAGCTTTCTTT
>TRBV7-9|TRBJ1-1|NA|NA
CASSLGKGTEAFF
TGTGCCAGCAGCTTAGGGAAGGGGACTGAAGCTTTCTTT
>TRBV6-1|TRBJ2-2|NA|TRBD1
CASSERRTGLNTGELFF
TGTGCCAGCAGTGAAAGGCGGACAGGATTGAACACCGGGGAGCTGTTTTTT
>TRBV30|TRBJ2-7|NA|NA
CAWSVRPQLVRGSYEQYF
TGTGCCTGGAGTGTACGACCCCAACTAGTTAGAGGTTCCTACGAGCAGTACTTC
>TRBV27|TRBJ1-4|NA|TRBD1
CASSLRGQAEKLFF
TGTGCCAGCAGTTTAAGGGGGCAAGCTGAAAAACTGTTTTTT
>TRBV7-9|TRBJ2-7|NA|NA
CASSLASDEQYF
TGTGCCAGCAGCTTAGCTAGTGACGAGCAGTACTTC
>TRBV27|TRBJ1-6|NA|TRBD1
CASRVGTVNSPLHF
TGTGCCAGCCGGGTAGGGACAGTCAATTCACCCCTCCACTTT
>TRBV27|TRBJ2-7|NA|TRBD1
CASSLRTGGYEQYF
TGTGCCAGCAGTCTCCGGACAGGGGGCTACGAGCAGTACTTC
>TRBV18|TRBJ1-2|NA|TRBD1
CASSPGTGGGYTF
TGTGCCAGCTCACCCGGGACAGGGGGAGGCTACACCTTC
>TRBV19|TRBJ1-3|NA|NA
CASTGSHSGNTIYF
TGTGCCAGTACGGGTAGCCACTCTGGAAACACCATATATTTT
>TRBV5-1|TRBJ2-2|NA|TRBD2
CASSWRGLAGNTGELFF
TGCGCCAGCAGCTGGAGGGGACTAGCGGGGAACACCGGGGAGCTGTTTTTT
>TRBV6-1|TRBJ2-7|few|NA
CASSDERAGSSYEQYF
TGTGCCAGCAGTGATGAACGGGCGGGTAGCTCCTACGAGCAGTACTTC
>TRBV4-3|TRBJ2-2|NA|NA
CASSRNPQGADTGELFF
TGCGCCAGCAGCCGAAACCCCCAGGGTGCGGACACCGGGGAGCTGTTTTTT
>TRBV1|TRBJ1-1|NA|NA
CTSSARGTGGTEAFF
TGCACCAGCAGCGCTCGCGGGACAGGGGGGACTGAAGCTTTCTTT
>TRBV10-3|TRBJ1-2|NA|TRBD1
CAIGQGDGYTF
TGTGCCATCGGACAGGGAGATGGCTACACCTTC
>TRBV27|TRBJ2-7|NA|TRBD1
CASSLTTPSTPTGGISYEQYF
TGTGCCAGCAGTTTGACCACCCCCTCTACCCCTACAGGGGGCATATCCTACGAGCAGTACTTC
>TRBV6-5|TRBJ1-2|NA|TRBD1
CASKIDRGNYGYTF
TGTGCCAGCAAAATCGACAGGGGAAACTATGGCTACACCTTC
>TRBV5-6|TRBJ1-4|NA|TRBD1
CASSFNRGSGEKLFF
TGTGCCAGCAGCTTTAACAGGGGATCGGGGGAAAAACTGTTTTTT
>TRBV18|TRBJ1-2|once|NA
CASSPRGNYGYTF
TGTGCCAGCTCACCAAGGGGGAACTATGGCTACACCTTC
>TRBV18|TRBJ2-7|NA|NA
CASSLQQGYEQYF
TGTGCCAGCTCATTACAACAGGGTTACGAGCAGTACTTC
>TRBV27|TRBJ1-2|NA|TRBD1
CASSLGGQGPYGYTF
TGTGCCAGCAGTTTAGGGGGACAGGGACCCTATGGCTACACCTTC
>TRBV30|TRBJ1-5|NA|NA
CAWQQGGNQPQHF
TGTGCCTGGCAACAGGGTGGTAATCAGCCCCAGCATTTT
>TRBV21-1|TRBJ1-5|NA|NA
CASSKQGPYSNQPQHF
TGTGCCAGCAGCAAGCAGGGTCCCTATAGCAATCAGCCCCAGCATTTT
>TRBV15|TRBJ2-3|NA|TRBD2
CATSMGLLAGASTDTQYF
TGTGCCACCAGCATGGGGTTGCTAGCGGGGGCTAGCACAGATACGCAGTATTTT
>TRBV18|TRBJ1-2|few|NA
CASSPVQEANYGYTF
TGTGCCAGCTCACCTGTACAGGAAGCGAACTATGGCTACACCTTC
>TRBV5-1|TRBJ2-7|once|NA
CASSLGQGPYEQYF
TGCGCCAGCAGCTTGGGGCAGGGTCCCTACGAGCAGTACTTC
>TRBV18|TRBJ2-1|NA|NA
CASSRDRDEQFF
TGTGCCAGCTCACGTGACAGAGATGAGCAGTTCTTC
>TRBV18|TRBJ2-2|NA|NA
CASSLQSPWGGEDGELFF
TGTGCCAGCTCACTCCAATCCCCATGGGGCGGCGAAGACGGGGAGCTGTTTTTT
>TRBV2|TRBJ2-7|NA|NA
CASSEGWGTTAGRF
TGTGCCAGCAGTGAAGGATGGGGAACTACGGCGGGACGCTTC
>TRBV2|TRBJ1-6|NA|NA
CASSEGPGFPFGSPLHF
TGTGCCAGCAGTGAAGGGCCAGGGTTCCCTTTCGGGTCACCCCTCCACTTT
>TRBV5-6|TRBJ1-1|NA|TRBD1
CASSLDRGRNTEAFF
TGTGCCAGCAGCTTGGACAGGGGACGGAACACTGAAGCTTTCTTT
>TRBV5-4|TRBJ2-3|NA|NA
CASSLTDTQYF
TGTGCCAGCAGCCTCACAGATACGCAGTATTTT
>TRBV5-4|TRBJ2-7|NA|NA
CASSLVGARYEQYF
TGTGCCAGCAGCTTGGTGGGGGCTCGATACGAGCAGTACTTC
>TRBV5-4|TRBJ1-2|NA|TRBD1
CASSGGQASNYGYTF
TGTGCCAGCAGCGGGGGACAGGCCTCTAACTATGGCTACACCTTC
>TRBV4-2|TRBJ1-1|NA|NA
CASSQAGEGPGIAFF
TGTGCCAGCAGCCAAGCGGGTGAGGGCCCTGGGATCGCTTTCTTT
>TRBV7-8|TRBJ1-6|NA|NA
CASSQREGLKGPLHF
TGTGCCAGCAGCCAAAGGGAGGGCTTGAAGGGACCCCTCCACTTT
>TRBV30|TRBJ2-7|few|TRBD1
CAWSVGTGKIYEQYF
TGTGCCTGGAGTGTGGGGACAGGAAAAATCTACGAGCAGTACTTC
>TRBV19|TRBJ1-4|NA|NA
CASSIDQGKKLFF
TGTGCCAGTAGTATCGACCAGGGCAAAAAACTGTTTTTT
>TRBV3-1/TRBV3-2|TRBJ1-6|NA|NA
CASSARSPGNSPLHF
TGTGCCAGCAGCGCAAGGAGTCCGGGGAATTCACCCCTCCACTTT
>TRBV19|TRBJ1-2|NA|NA
CASSMLTDYGYTF
TGTGCCAGTAGTATGCTTACTGACTATGGCTACACCTTC
>TRBV5-5|TRBJ2-5|NA|NA
CASSPKAGSQQETQYF
TGTGCCAGCAGTCCGAAGGCGGGATCCCAACAAGAGACCCAGTACTTC
>TRBV6-6|TRBJ1-5|NA|NA
CATGAGRIQPQHF
TGTGCCACCGGGGCAGGGAGGATTCAGCCCCAGCATTTT
>TRBV12-5|TRBJ2-3|NA|TRBD2
CASGLTPGLAGFTRDTDTQYF
TGTGCTAGTGGTTTGACACCGGGACTAGCGGGATTTACCCGGGACACAGATACGCAGTATTTT
>TRBV15|TRBJ2-2|NA|NA
CATSRAGVTGELFF
TGTGCCACCAGCCGGGCAGGGGTCACCGGGGAGCTGTTTTTT
>TRBV30|TRBJ1-2|NA|NA
CAWSGLVLGYGYTF
TGTGCCTGGAGCGGACTCGTATTGGGCTATGGCTACACCTTC
>TRBV7-7|TRBJ2-2|NA|NA
CASSWGVGDTGELFF
TGTGCCAGCAGCTGGGGGGTTGGGGACACCGGGGAGCTGTTTTTT
>TRBV19|TRBJ1-4|once|NA
CASSIQGSRGEKLFF
TGTGCCAGTAGTATTCAAGGTAGTAGGGGAGAAAAACTGTTTTTT
>TRBV2|TRBJ1-3|once|NA
CASSEQAGSGNTIYF
TGTGCCAGCAGTGAGCAGGCAGGCTCTGGAAACACCATATATTTT
>TRBV4-2|TRBJ1-6|NA|TRBD1
CASSQNRQGNSPLHF
TGTGCCAGCAGCCAGAATAGACAGGGTAATTCACCCCTCCACTTT